Below, 18 T cell receptor beta chains from the same sample are listed, as sequenced in a study of PD-1 blockade in classical Hodgkin lymphoma. Measured with immunoSEQ multiplex PCR; TCRdb has only the in-frame clones, and not every one. Here the sample spans about 110,000 clones, approximately 89% being singletons. The time point was: cycle 4 day 1 (C4D1), after less than 7 weeks of nivolumab. Each patient's relapse followed autologous stem cell transplantation, and brentuximab vedotin exposure varied. The input for sequencing was peripheral blood mononuclear cells (PBMCs), taken before the fourth cycle of nivolumab. Source of these receptors: a human donor with classical Hodgkin lymphoma.

This chain connects TRBV5-6 to TRBJ2-3; 10 bases line up with TRBD1. After removal of 4 bases from V and 5 bases from J, the junction contained 4 bases not matched to a gene. This CDR3 contains 14 residues. From germline, CDR1 is SGHDT and CDR2 YYEEEE. The CDR3 DNA reads as TGTGCCAGCAGCGCGGACAGGGGGGTAGATACGCAGTATTTT. Translated: CASSADRGVDTQYF.

The V gene is TRBV10-3, the J gene TRBJ1-1; maybe TRBD1 (6 bases). The CDR3 has 12 amino acids. The V gene lost 4 bases and the J gene lost 7 bases, with 10 bases spanning the gap. CDR1 is ENHRY and CDR2 is SYGVKD in the germline V gene. This CDR3 is CAISGPDSEAFF. CDR3 bases: TGTGCCATCAGTGGGCCGGACAGTGAAGCTTTCTTT.

The rearrangement uses TRBV2 and TRBJ2-1, with 7 nucleotides matching TRBD2. This CDR3 is built from 13 residues. With 10 bases clipped from V and 7 bases from J, the junction kept 10 bases outside the gene matches. Per germline, CDR1 SNHLY and CDR2 FYNNEI. CDR3 sequence reads: CANKRDRNNEQFF. DNA for the CDR3: TGTGCCAACAAGCGGGACCGCAATAATGAGCAGTTCTTC. Looking up the rest from reference TRBV2 and TRBJ2-1 gives the full variable domain: EPEVTQTPSHQVTQMGQEVILRCVPISNHLYFYWYRQILGQKVEFLVSFYNNEISEKSEIFDDQFSVERPDGSNFTLKIRSTKLEDSAMYFCANKRDRNNEQFFGPGTRLTVL.

The chain combines TRBV20-1 with TRBJ2-5; D is undetermined. The CDR3 is made up of 11 amino acids. The V and J ends lost 1 base and 5 bases respectively, with 5 bases between them. Germline CDR1 DFQATT, CDR2 SNEGSKA (reference sequence). DNA for the CDR3: TGCAGTGCTAGAGCATTGGAGACCCAGTACTTC. Protein sequence: CSARALETQYF.

V gene TRBV7-2 combines with J gene TRBJ1-2, with 7 bases matching TRBD1. Unmatched junction bases numbered 10, after V lost 5 bases and J lost 4 bases. The V gene's germline CDR1 is SGHTA and CDR2 FQGNSA. The CDR3 is 15 amino acids. CDR3 nucleotides: TGTGCCAGCAGCGCTTATACAGGGGATGGCTATGGCTACACCTTC. This encodes CASSAYTGDGYGYTF.

This chain links TRBV4-1 with TRBJ1-3; 7 positions agree with TRBD1. The J segment lost 0 bases and the V segment lost 3 bases, leaving 11 bases of the junction unmatched. Looked up from germline, CDR1 is MGHRA and CDR2 is YSYEKL. The CDR3 sequence is 18 residues long. The CDR3 reads CASSHTAGGILSGNTIYF. The CDR3 DNA reads as TGCGCCAGCAGCCATACGGCAGGGGGGATCCTCTCTGGAAACACCATATATTTT.

This chain connects TRBV6-5 to TRBJ2-2, with D perhaps given as TRBD1 or TRBD2 (7 bases each). V lost 5 bases and J lost 5, with 15 bases in between. CDR3 length: 15 residues. Germline V lookup: CDR1 MNHEY, CDR2 SVGAGI. The CDR3 is CASSPPGGDTGELFF. The DNA for the CDR3 is TGTGCCAGCAGTCCTCCAGGGGGGGATACCGGGGAGCTGTTTTTT.

This clone was seen only once. The genes are TRBV5-4 and TRBJ1-2, with no clear D. Germline V gene data show CDR1 as SGHNT and CDR2 as YYREEE (reference sequence). The V end was cut by 1 base, the J end by 3 bases, with 13 bases between. The CDR3 runs to 15 residues. The CDR3 is CASSLPDGSDYGYTF. DNA of the CDR3: TGTGCCAGCAGCTTGCCGGACGGAAGCGACTATGGCTACACCTTC.

This chain joins TRBV6-5 and TRBJ2-2, with D unclear. Trimming removed 2 bases from V and 3 bases from J, with 13 bases in between. CDR1 is MNHEY and CDR2 is SVGAGI in the germline V gene. CDR3 length equals 16 residues. The CDR3 spells CASSYNGQIHTGELFF. The CDR3 region has the DNA TGTGCCAGCAGTTACAATGGTCAGATTCACACCGGGGAGCTGTTTTTT.

V and J are TRBV5-1 and TRBJ2-1; D is perhaps TRBD1 (5 bases). The CDR3 covers 13 residues. The germline CDR1 and CDR2 sequences are SGHRS and YFSETQ. V was clipped by 2 bases and J by 5 bases, with 8 bases between them. Written as DNA, the CDR3 is TGCGCCAGCAGCTTTCAGGGCAACAATGAGCAGTTCTTC. As protein: CASSFQGNNEQFF. The whole variable domain, remainder taken from reference TRBV5-1 and TRBJ2-1, is KAGVTQTPRYLIKTRGQQVTLSCSPISGHRSVSWYQQTPGQGLQFLFEYFSETQRNKGNFPGRFSGRQFSNSRSEMNVSTLELGDSALYLCASSFQGNNEQFFGPGTRLTVL.

This sequence joins TRBV6-1 and TRBJ2-5; unclear D gene. Germline V gene data show CDR1 as MNHNS and CDR2 as SASEGT. The CDR3 is 13 amino acids. Trimming pared 2 bases from V and 5 bases from J, leaving 9 bases between. Here the CDR3 DNA reads TGTGCCAGCAGTGAACACCAGCAGGAGACCCAGTACTTC. This codes for CASSEHQQETQYF.

The chain combines TRBV5-1 with TRBJ2-7, with 8 bases aligning to TRBD1. Germline V gene data show CDR1 as SGHRS and CDR2 as YFSETQ. Trimming cost V 5 bases and J 1 base; bases outside gene matches: 2. This CDR3 comprises 13 residues. CDR3 sequence: CASRTGDSYEQYF. CDR3 bases: TGCGCCAGCAGGACAGGGGATTCCTACGAGCAGTACTTC.

The rearrangement links TRBV6-1 to TRBJ1-2; no reliable D call. Trimming pared 2 bases from V and 8 bases from J, leaving 6 bases between. CDR3 length equals 11 residues. Germline lookup yields CDR1 MNHNS and CDR2 SASEGT. The chain's CDR3 is CASSEFAGYTF. The CDR3 nucleotides read TGTGCCAGCAGTGAATTCGCCGGCTACACCTTC.

The J gene is TRBJ2-3, the V gene TRBV7-2, with D tentatively TRBD1 or TRBD2 (5 bases each). V was trimmed by 7 bases and J by 5 bases, leaving 19 bases between them. CDR3 length equals 15 residues. Germline-derived CDR1 and CDR2 are SGHTA and FQGNSA. The CDR3 coding sequence is TGTGCCAGCACGCAAGAAGATAGGGGAGTAGATACGCAGTATTTT. It codes for CASTQEDRGVDTQYF.

The chain joins TRBV29-1 to TRBJ2-1, with D perhaps matching TRBD1 or TRBD2 (6 bases each). This CDR3 has 13 residues. Between the trimmed V and J ends, which lost 0 bases and 9 bases, there was a span of 12 bases. Germline CDR1 and CDR2: SQVTM and ANQGSEA. The CDR3 coding sequence is TGCAGCGTTGAAGATCGGGGGCGGAGTGAGCAGTTCTTC. It yields the protein CSVEDRGRSEQFF.

V and J are TRBV6-5 and TRBJ1-1, with D perhaps matching TRBD1 (6 bases). Germline CDR1 reads MNHEY; CDR2 reads SVGAGI. The CDR3 runs 13 residues. The V gene lost 5 bases and the J gene lost 7 bases, with 14 bases spanning the gap. CDR3 amino acids: CASSVTGSIEAFF. Written as DNA, the CDR3 is TGTGCCAGCAGTGTTACAGGGAGTATTGAAGCTTTCTTT.

The rearrangement uses TRBV30 and TRBJ2-2; no definite D call. Germline V gene sequence: CDR1 GTSNPN, CDR2 SVGIG (reference sequence). This CDR3 comprises 15 residues. Deletions cut 5 bases from V and 0 bases from J, with 13 bases between. CDR3 DNA: TGTGCCTGGTTGGGCAGCAATTCGAACACCGGGGAGCTGTTTTTT. Its translation: CAWLGSNSNTGELFF.

The rearrangement uses TRBV5-4 and TRBJ2-1, with TRBD2 matching 9 bases. V was clipped by 4 bases and J by 1 base; unmatched bases: 6. CDR1 is SGHNT and CDR2 is YYREEE in the germline V gene (reference sequence). The CDR3 extends over 16 amino acids. The CDR3 coding sequence is TGTGCCAGCAGCATTAGCGGGAGCCGATCCTACAATGAGCAGTTCTTC. This codes for CASSISGSRSYNEQFF.